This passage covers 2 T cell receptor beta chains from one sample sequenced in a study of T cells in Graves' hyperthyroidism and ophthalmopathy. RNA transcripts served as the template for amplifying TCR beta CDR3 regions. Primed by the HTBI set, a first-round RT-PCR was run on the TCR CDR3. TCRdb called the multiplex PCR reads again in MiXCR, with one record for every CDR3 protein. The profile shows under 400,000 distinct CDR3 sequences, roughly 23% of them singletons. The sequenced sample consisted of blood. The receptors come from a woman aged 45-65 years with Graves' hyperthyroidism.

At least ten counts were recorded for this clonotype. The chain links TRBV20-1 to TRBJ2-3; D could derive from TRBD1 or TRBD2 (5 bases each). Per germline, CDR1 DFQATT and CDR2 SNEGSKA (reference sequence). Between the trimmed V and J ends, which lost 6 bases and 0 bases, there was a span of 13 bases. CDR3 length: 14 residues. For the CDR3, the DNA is TGCAGTGCCATTCGGGACGCCAGCACAGATACGCAGTATTTT. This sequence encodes CSAIRDASTDTQYF.

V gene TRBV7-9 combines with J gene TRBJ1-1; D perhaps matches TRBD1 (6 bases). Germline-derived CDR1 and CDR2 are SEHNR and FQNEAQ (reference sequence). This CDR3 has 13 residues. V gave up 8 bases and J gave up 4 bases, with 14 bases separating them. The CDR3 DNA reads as TGTGCCAGCCGCAAGGAGGGGGGCACTGAAGCTTTCTTT. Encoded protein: CASRKEGGTEAFF.